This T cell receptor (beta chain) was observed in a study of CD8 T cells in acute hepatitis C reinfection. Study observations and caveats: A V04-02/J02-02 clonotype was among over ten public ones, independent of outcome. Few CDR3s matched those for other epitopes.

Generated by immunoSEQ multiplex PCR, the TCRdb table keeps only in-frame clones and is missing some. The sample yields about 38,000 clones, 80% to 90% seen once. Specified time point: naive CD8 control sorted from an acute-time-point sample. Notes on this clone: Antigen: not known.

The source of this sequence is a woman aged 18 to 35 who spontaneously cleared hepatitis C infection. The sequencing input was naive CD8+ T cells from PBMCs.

The CDR3 loop is CASSSILVTYNEQFF. CDR3 in DNA: TGTGCCAGTAGTTCTATACTTGTCACCTACAATGAGCAGTTCTTC. The chain joins TRBV19 to TRBJ2-1; no reliable D call. Germline V gene sequence: CDR1 LNHDA, CDR2 SQIVND (reference sequence). The CDR3 loop spans 15 amino acids. Between the trimmed V and J ends, which lost 5 bases and 2 bases, there was a span of 13 bases.